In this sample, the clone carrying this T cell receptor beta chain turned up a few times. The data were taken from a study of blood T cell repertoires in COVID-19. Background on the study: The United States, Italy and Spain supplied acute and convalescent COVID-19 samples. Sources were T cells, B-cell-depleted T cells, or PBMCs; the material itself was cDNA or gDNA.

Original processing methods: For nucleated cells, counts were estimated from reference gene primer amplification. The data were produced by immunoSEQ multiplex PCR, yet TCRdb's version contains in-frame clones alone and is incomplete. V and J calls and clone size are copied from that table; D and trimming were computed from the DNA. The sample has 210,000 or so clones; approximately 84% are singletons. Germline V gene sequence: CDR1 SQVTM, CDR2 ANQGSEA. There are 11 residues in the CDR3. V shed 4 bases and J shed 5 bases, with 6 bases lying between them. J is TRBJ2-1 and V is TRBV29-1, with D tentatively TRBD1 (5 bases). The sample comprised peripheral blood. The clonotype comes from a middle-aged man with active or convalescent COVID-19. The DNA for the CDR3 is TGCAGCGTTGGGACAAACAATGAGCAGTTCTTC. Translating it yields CSVGTNNEQFF.